This paragraph covers one T cell receptor beta chain sequence. The CDR3 contains 15 residues. V lost 3 bases and J 3 bases, leaving 14 bases between the germline ends. Germline loops: CDR1 SGHAT, CDR2 FQDESV (reference sequence). The method was immunoSEQ multiplex PCR; TCRdb's version includes in-frame clones alone and lacks a portion of them. The table has around 62,000 clones, 80% to 90% seen once. This record comes from a study of T cell changes during pregnancy in multiple sclerosis. The receptor's source is a female donor with multiple sclerosis, enrolled in a pregnancy study. Sequenced here: peripheral blood, sampled in the first trimester of pregnancy. The chain employs TRBV11-1 and TRBJ1-1; D is uncertain. The chain's CDR3 is CASSLIDPRYTEAFF. Here the CDR3 DNA reads TGTGCCAGCAGCTTGATCGATCCGCGGTACACTGAAGCTTTCTTT.